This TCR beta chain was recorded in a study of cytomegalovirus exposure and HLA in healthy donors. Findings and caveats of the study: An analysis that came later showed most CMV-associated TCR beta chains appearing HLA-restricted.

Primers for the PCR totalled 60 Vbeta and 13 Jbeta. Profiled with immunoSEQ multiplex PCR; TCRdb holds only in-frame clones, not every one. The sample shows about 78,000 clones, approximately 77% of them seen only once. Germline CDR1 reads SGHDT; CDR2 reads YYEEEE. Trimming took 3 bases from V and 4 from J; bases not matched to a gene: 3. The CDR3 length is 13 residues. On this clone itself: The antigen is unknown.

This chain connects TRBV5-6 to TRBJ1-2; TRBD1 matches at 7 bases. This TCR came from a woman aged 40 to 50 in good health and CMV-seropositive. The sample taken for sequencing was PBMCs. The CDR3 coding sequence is TGTGCCAGCAGCTATGGACAGGTCTATGGCTACACCTTC. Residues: CASSYGQVYGYTF.